This TCR beta chain derives from a study of vaccination effects on CD4 cells after COVID-19. The ViraFEST assay expanded antigen-specific CD4+ T cells with viral peptide pools before sequencing. CD4+ T cells were isolated after around 9 days of culture. The vaccine given was either BNT162b2 or mRNA-1273, in two doses. It was on days 3 and 7 that half the medium was replaced with IL-2 medium. Study results and caveats: Marked clonal contraction was seen in infection- and vaccine-induced clones late after vaccination.

This table comes from immunoSEQ multiplex PCR, and its TCRdb copy is limited to in-frame clones, with some not included. The table lists nearly 30,000 clones, around 86% of them singletons. Per germline, CDR1 LGHNT and CDR2 FRNRAP. This CDR3 is built from 17 residues. Trimming left V 1 base short and J 4 bases short, with 17 bases between. Points on this clone: Its antigen is undetermined.

Here the sequenced sample was CD4+ T cells from PBMCs cultured with SARS-CoV-2 spike peptides, taken after COVID-19 vaccination. This sequence originates from a human donor who received a COVID-19 vaccine. Some clones in this sample may be carry-over from other donors' samples. J is TRBJ2-1 and V is TRBV12-5; TRBD1 or TRBD2 may be the D gene (5 bases each). The CDR3 loop reads CASGLATGTVKYNEQFF. The DNA for the CDR3 is TGTGCTAGTGGTTTGGCCACCGGGACGGTGAAATACAATGAGCAGTTCTTC. Full variable domain (missing parts from reference TRBV12-5 and TRBJ2-1): DARVTQTPRHKVTEMGQEVTMRCQPILGHNTVFWYRQTMMQGLELLAYFRNRAPLDDSGMPKDRFSAEMPDATLATLKIQPSEPRDSAVYFCASGLATGTVKYNEQFFGPGTRLTVL.